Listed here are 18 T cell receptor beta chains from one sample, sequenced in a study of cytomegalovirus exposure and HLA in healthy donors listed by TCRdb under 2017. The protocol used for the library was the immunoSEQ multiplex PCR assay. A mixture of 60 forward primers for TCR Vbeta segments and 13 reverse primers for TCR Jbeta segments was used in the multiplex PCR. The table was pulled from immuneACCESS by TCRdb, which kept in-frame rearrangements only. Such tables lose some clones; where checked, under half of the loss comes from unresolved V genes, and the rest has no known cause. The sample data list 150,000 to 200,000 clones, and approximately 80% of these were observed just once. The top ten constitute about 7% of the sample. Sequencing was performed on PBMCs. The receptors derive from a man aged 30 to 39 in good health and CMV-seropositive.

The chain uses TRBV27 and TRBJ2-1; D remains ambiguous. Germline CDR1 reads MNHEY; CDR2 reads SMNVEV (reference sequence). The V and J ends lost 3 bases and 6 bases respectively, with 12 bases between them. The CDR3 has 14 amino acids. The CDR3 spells CASSLGQPVNEQFF. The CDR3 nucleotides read TGTGCCAGCAGTTTGGGCCAACCCGTCAATGAGCAGTTCTTC.

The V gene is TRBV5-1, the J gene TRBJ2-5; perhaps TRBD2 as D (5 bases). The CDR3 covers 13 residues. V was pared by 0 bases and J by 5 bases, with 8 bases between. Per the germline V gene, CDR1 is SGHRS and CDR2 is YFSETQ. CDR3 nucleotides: TGCGCCAGCAGCTTGGGAGGGCGGGAGACCCAGTACTTC. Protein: CASSLGGRETQYF.

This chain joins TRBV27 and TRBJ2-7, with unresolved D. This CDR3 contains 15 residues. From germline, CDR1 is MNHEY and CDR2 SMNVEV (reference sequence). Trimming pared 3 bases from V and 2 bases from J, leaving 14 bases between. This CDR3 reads CASSFYMGTAYEQYF. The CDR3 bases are TGTGCCAGCAGTTTTTATATGGGCACCGCCTACGAGCAGTACTTC.

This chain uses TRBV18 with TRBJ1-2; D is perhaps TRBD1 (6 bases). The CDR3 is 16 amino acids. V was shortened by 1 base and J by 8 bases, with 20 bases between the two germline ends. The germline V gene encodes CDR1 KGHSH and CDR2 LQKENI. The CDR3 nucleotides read TGTGCCAGCTCACCACTGCCCCCGGACAGCCGCGGGGGCTACACCTTC. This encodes CASSPLPPDSRGGYTF.

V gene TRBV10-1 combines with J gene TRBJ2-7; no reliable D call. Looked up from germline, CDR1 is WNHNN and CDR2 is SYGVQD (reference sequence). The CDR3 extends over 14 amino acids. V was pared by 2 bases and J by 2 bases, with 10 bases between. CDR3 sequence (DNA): TGCGCCAGCAGTGAGCCAGGTAACCCCTACGAGCAGTACTTC. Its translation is CASSEPGNPYEQYF.

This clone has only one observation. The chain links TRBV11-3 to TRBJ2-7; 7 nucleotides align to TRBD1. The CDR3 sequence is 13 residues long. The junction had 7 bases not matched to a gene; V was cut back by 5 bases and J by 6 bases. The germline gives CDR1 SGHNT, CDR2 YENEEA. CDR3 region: CASSIGQAGEQYF. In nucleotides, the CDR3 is TGTGCCAGCAGCATCGGACAGGCCGGCGAGCAGTACTTC.

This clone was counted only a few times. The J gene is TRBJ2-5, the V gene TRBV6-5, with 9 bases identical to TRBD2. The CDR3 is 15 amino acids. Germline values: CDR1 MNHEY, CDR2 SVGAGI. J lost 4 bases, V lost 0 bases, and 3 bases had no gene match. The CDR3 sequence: CASSYSAGGPETQYF. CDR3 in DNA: TGTGCCAGCAGTTACTCTGCGGGAGGGCCAGAGACCCAGTACTTC.

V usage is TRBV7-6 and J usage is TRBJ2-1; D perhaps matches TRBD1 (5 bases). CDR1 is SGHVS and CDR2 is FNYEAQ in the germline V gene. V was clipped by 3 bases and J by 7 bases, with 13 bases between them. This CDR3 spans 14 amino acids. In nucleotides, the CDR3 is TGTGCCAGCAGCTTTTCCCAGGGTCAAAATGAGCAGTTCTTC. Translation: CASSFSQGQNEQFF.

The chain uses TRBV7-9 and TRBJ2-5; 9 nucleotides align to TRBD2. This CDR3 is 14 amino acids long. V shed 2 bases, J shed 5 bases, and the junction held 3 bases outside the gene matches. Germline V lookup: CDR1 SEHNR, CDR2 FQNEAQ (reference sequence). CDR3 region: CASSLNLAGETQYF. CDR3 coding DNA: TGTGCCAGCAGCTTAAATCTAGCGGGGGAGACCCAGTACTTC.

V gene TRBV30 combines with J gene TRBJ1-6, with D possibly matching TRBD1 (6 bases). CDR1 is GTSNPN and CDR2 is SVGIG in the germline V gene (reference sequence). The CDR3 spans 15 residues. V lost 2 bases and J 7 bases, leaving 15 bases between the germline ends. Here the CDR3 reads CAWSLGGARNSPLHF. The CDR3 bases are TGTGCCTGGAGTCTCGGGGGGGCGAGGAATTCACCCCTCCACTTT. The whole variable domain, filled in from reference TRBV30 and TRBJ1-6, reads SQTIHQWPATLVQPVGSPLSLECTVEGTSNPNLYWYRQAAGRGLQLLFYSVGIGQISSEVPQNLSASRPQDRQFILSSKKLLLSDSGFYLCAWSLGGARNSPLHFGNGTRLTVT.

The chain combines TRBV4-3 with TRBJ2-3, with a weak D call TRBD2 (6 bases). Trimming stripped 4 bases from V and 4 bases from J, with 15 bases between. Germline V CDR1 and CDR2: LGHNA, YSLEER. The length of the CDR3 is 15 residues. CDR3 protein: CASSLATGGADTQYF. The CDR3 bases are TGCGCCAGCAGCCTAGCAACTGGCGGGGCAGATACGCAGTATTTT.

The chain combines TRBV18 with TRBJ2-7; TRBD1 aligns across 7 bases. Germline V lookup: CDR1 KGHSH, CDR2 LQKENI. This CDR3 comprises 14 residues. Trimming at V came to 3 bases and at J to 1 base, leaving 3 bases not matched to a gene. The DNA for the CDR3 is TGTGCCAGCTCACCGGGACAGAGGTCCTACGAGCAGTACTTC. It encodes CASSPGQRSYEQYF.

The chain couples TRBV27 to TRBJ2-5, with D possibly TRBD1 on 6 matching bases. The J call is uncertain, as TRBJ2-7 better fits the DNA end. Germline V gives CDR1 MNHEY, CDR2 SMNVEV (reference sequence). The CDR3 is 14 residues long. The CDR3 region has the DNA TGTGCCAGCAGTTTATGGGGGACAACGGACGAGCAGTACTTC. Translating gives CASSLWGTTDEQYF.

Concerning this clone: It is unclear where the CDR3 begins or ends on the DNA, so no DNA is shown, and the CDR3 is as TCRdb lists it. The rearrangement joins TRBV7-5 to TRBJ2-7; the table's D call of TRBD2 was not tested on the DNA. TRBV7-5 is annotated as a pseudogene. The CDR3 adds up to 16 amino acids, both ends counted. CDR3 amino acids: CVRSFGGGSPPYEQYF.

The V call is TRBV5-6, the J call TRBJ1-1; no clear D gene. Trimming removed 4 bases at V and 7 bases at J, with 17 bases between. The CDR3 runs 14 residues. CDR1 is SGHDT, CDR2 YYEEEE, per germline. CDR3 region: CASSPDGESSEAFF. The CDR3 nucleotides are TGTGCCAGCAGCCCCGATGGGGAGTCAAGTGAAGCTTTCTTT.

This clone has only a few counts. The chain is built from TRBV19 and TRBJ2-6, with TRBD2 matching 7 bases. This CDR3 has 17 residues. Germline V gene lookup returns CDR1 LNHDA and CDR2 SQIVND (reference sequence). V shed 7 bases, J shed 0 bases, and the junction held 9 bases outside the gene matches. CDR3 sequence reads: CASTPTGGSSGANVLTF. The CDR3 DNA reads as TGTGCCAGTACCCCCACGGGGGGAAGCTCTGGGGCCAACGTCCTGACTTTC.

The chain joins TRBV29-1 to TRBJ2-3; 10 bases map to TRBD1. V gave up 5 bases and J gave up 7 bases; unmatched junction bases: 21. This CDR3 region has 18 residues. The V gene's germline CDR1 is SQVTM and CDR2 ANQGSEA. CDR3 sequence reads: CSVRRYWDRDRGVNTQYF. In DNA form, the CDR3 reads TGCAGCGTTAGACGTTATTGGGACCGGGACAGGGGCGTAAATACGCAGTATTTT.

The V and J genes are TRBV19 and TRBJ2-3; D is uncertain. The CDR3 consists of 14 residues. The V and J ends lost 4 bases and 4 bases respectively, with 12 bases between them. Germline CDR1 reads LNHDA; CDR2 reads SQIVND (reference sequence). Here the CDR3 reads CASSTEQRADTQYF. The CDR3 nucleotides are TGTGCCAGTAGTACCGAACAACGGGCAGATACGCAGTATTTT.